These 26 T cell receptor beta chains came from one sample sequenced in a study of blood T cell repertoires in COVID-19. Measured with immunoSEQ multiplex PCR; TCRdb has only the in-frame clones, and not every one. The table has about 320,000 clones, about nine tenths seen once. The specimen sequenced was PBMCs or T cells enriched from blood (not recorded which). These receptors came from a woman between 18 and 29 years old who had recovered from COVID-19.

The chain combines TRBV3-1 (or the pseudogene TRBV3-2) with TRBJ1-1; weak D call: TRBD1 (5 bases). CDR3 length: 11 residues. V lost 0 bases and J 13 bases, leaving 9 bases between the germline ends. Germline lookup yields CDR1 LGHDT and CDR2 YNNKEL (reference sequence). CDR3 region: CASSQDKRGFF. The CDR3 DNA reads TGTGCCAGCAGCCAAGATAAAAGGGGTTTCTTT.

V is TRBV3-1 (or the pseudogene TRBV3-2) and J is TRBJ1-3; maybe TRBD1 (6 bases). The CDR3 runs to 14 residues. The V end was cut by 4 bases, the J end by 0 bases, with 7 bases between. From germline, CDR1 is LGHDT and CDR2 YNNKEL (reference sequence). The CDR3 DNA sequence: TGTGCCAGCAGCCCGGACAGCTCTGGAAACACCATATATTTT. It is translated as CASSPDSSGNTIYF.

CDR3 protein: CASADNRGSETQYF. DNA of the CDR3: TGTGCCAGCGCTGATAACAGGGGCTCTGAGACCCAGTACTTC. The V call is TRBV27, the J call TRBJ2-5; 7 nucleotides match TRBD1. Germline CDR1 and CDR2: MNHEY and SMNVEV (reference sequence). V lost 8 bases, J lost 5 bases, and 11 bases stayed unmatched. The CDR3 extends over 14 amino acids.

The chain joins TRBV19 to TRBJ1-6, with D possibly matching TRBD1 (5 bases). V was pared by 5 bases and J by 5 bases, with 10 bases between. Germline CDR1 and CDR2: LNHDA and SQIVND (reference sequence). This CDR3 has 14 residues. This CDR3 is CASSPNRNNSPLHF. The DNA for the CDR3 is TGTGCCAGTAGTCCCAACAGGAATAATTCACCCCTCCACTTT.

J is TRBJ2-7 and V is TRBV5-1; D gene unclear. Trimming removed 4 bases at V and 2 bases at J, with 4 bases between. The CDR3 totals 11 residues. CDR1 SGHRS and CDR2 YFSETQ come from the germline V gene. The CDR3 region is CASSPAYEQYF. CDR3 coding DNA: TGCGCCAGCAGCCCAGCCTACGAGCAGTACTTC. The complete variable domain, with remaining parts taken from reference TRBV5-1 and TRBJ2-7, reads KAGVTQTPRYLIKTRGQQVTLSCSPISGHRSVSWYQQTPGQGLQFLFEYFSETQRNKGNFPGRFSGRQFSNSRSEMNVSTLELGDSALYLCASSPAYEQYFGPGTRLTVT.

V and J are TRBV21-1 and TRBJ1-6. TRBV21-1 is annotated as a pseudogene. The CDR3 covers 18 residues. CDR3 amino acids: CASSTYRGGTPHNSPLHF. CDR3 DNA: TGTGCCAGCAGCACCTATCGGGGGGGGACTCCCCATAATTCACCCCTCCACTTT.

This clone showed up just once. The V gene is TRBV20-1, the J gene TRBJ1-2, with TRBD1 identical over 7 bases. V lost 3 bases and J lost 5; bases outside the gene matches: 6. The CDR3 runs to 13 residues. In germline, CDR1 is DFQATT, CDR2 SNEGSKA (reference sequence). CDR3 DNA: TGCAGTGCTAGTATAGGGGGCGAATATGGCTACACCTTC. As protein: CSASIGGEYGYTF.

The chain has TRBV28 and TRBJ1-2; possibly TRBD1 for D (5 bases). The germline V gene encodes CDR1 MDHEN and CDR2 SYDVKM. Trimming cost V 3 bases and J 6 bases, with 11 bases left between them. This CDR3 is 13 amino acids long. The CDR3 region is CASSLGRADGYTF. The CDR3 nucleotides are TGTGCCAGCAGTTTGGGCAGGGCAGATGGCTACACCTTC.

The chain combines TRBV4-1 with TRBJ2-7, with TRBD1 identical over 10 bases. Germline CDR1 and CDR2: MGHRA and YSYEKL. J was trimmed by 5 bases and V by 4 bases; bases with no gene match: 11. The CDR3 is 16 amino acids. DNA of the CDR3: TGCGCCAGCAGCCGCTATACCGGGACAGGGGATGACGAGCAGTACTTC. Translated: CASSRYTGTGDDEQYF.

This rearrangement joins TRBV19 to TRBJ2-5; 10 bases are shared with TRBD1. CDR1 LNHDA and CDR2 SQIVND come from the germline V gene (reference sequence). V lost 10 bases to trimming and J lost 5 bases; unmatched junction nucleotides: 10. CDR3 length: 14 residues. CDR3: CATRGRGQGETQYF. The CDR3 DNA is TGTGCCACACGCGGTAGGGGACAGGGGGAGACCCAGTACTTC.

This chain uses TRBV19 with TRBJ1-2; D gene unclear. This CDR3 region has 14 residues. V lost 4 bases to trimming and J lost 3 bases, with 12 bases between them. In germline, CDR1 is LNHDA, CDR2 SQIVND (reference sequence). DNA for the CDR3: TGTGCCAGTAGTACTTCCGGGAGCTACTATGGCTACACCTTC. Translated: CASSTSGSYYGYTF.

The CDR3 here is CASSLKGATGELFF. CDR3 DNA sequence: TGTGCCAGCAGCTTAAAGGGAGCCACCGGGGAGCTGTTTTTT. The chain is built from TRBV13 and TRBJ2-2; a possible D gene is TRBD2 (5 bases). The CDR3 runs to 14 residues. Trimming took off 2 bases at V and 4 bases at J, with 8 bases between the two ends. CDR1 and CDR2 (germline): PRHDT, FYEKMQ (reference sequence).

The genes are TRBV2 and TRBJ1-1; 9 nucleotides match TRBD1. V lost 2 bases and J lost 6; bases outside the gene matches: 7. The CDR3 has 15 amino acids. The germline V gene encodes CDR1 SNHLY and CDR2 FYNNEI. CDR3 residues: CASSEQGQGRSEAFF. The CDR3 nucleotides are TGTGCCAGCAGTGAACAGGGACAGGGAAGGTCTGAAGCTTTCTTT.

This sequence joins TRBV6-5 and TRBJ2-1; D not resolved. Germline CDR1 reads MNHEY; CDR2 reads SVGAGI. The CDR3 has 13 amino acids. Trimming stripped 6 bases from V and 0 bases from J, with 6 bases between. CDR3 region: CASRQPSYNEQFF. CDR3 in DNA: TGTGCCAGCAGACAGCCCTCCTACAATGAGCAGTTCTTC.

This chain uses TRBV23-1 with TRBJ2-2, with 12 bases matching TRBD2. TRBV23-1 is flagged as an ORF with uncertain function. This CDR3 comprises 20 residues. V lost 0 bases and J lost 0; bases outside the gene matches: 8. This CDR3 is CASSQSTHGLAGSNTGELFF. The DNA of the CDR3 is TGCGCCAGCAGTCAATCAACCCACGGACTAGCGGGATCGAACACCGGGGAGCTGTTTTTT.

The V gene is TRBV14, the J gene TRBJ1-4, with unresolved D. V lost 4 bases, J lost 10 bases, and 16 bases lay in between. Germline assignment: CDR1 SGHDN and CDR2 FVKESK. There are 14 residues in the CDR3. The CDR3 nucleotides read TGTGCCAGCAGCCCTCCTCGGGGAGTTGGAAAACTGTTTTTT. Protein product: CASSPPRGVGKLFF.

The V and J genes are TRBV24-1 and TRBJ2-5; 9 positions agree with TRBD1. The germline V gene has CDR1 KGHDR and CDR2 SFDVKD. This CDR3 is 14 amino acids long. V lost 4 bases, J lost 5 bases, and 4 bases stayed unmatched. In DNA form, the CDR3 reads TGTGCCACCAGTGACCCCGACAGGGGGGAGACCCAGTACTTC. Protein product: CATSDPDRGETQYF.

The chain employs TRBV5-8 and TRBJ2-1; D may be TRBD1 (6 bases). Germline-derived CDR1 and CDR2 are SGHTS and YDEGEE. The CDR3 is made up of 15 amino acids. Trimming stripped 2 bases from V and 4 bases from J, with 13 bases between. CDR3 sequence reads: CASSFRGGAYNEQFF. CDR3 in DNA: TGTGCCAGCAGCTTCAGGGGTGGGGCATACAATGAGCAGTTCTTC.

The chain employs TRBV5-1 and TRBJ2-2; TRBD2 agrees at 9 bases. V shed 2 bases, J shed 4 bases, and the junction held 9 bases outside the gene matches. Germline values: CDR1 SGHRS, CDR2 YFSETQ. The CDR3 spans 17 residues. CDR3 residues: CASSFLREGISTGELFF. The CDR3 region has the DNA TGCGCCAGCAGCTTTTTGCGGGAGGGAATAAGCACCGGGGAGCTGTTTTTT.

This rearrangement joins TRBV27 to TRBJ2-7; 14 bases are shared with TRBD2. This CDR3 contains 18 residues. Germline V gives CDR1 MNHEY, CDR2 SMNVEV (reference sequence). Trimming at V came to 3 bases and at J to 0 bases, leaving 7 bases not matched to a gene. CDR3 amino acids: CASSLTSGRDPSSYEQYF. In DNA, the CDR3 is TGTGCCAGCAGTTTGACTAGCGGGAGGGATCCCAGCTCCTACGAGCAGTACTTC.

The rearrangement joins TRBV6-1 to TRBJ2-7, with 13 bases that match TRBD2. CDR1 and CDR2 (germline): MNHNS, SASEGT. J gave up 2 bases and V 3 bases, and 7 bases lay outside the gene matches. The CDR3 consists of 17 residues. The CDR3 reads CASSETSGGLGAYEQYF. Written as DNA, the CDR3 is TGTGCCAGCAGTGAGACTAGCGGGGGGCTTGGGGCCTACGAGCAGTACTTC.

Concerning this clone itself: The same CDR3 is also encoded by other DNA sequences in this sample. CDR3: CASSLGPGDTEAFF. In nucleotides, the CDR3 is TGCGCCAGCAGCCTTGGTCCTGGAGACACTGAAGCTTTCTTT. The genes are TRBV5-1 and TRBJ1-1; no firm D call. From germline, CDR1 is SGHRS and CDR2 YFSETQ. This CDR3 has 14 residues. Deletions cut 4 bases from V and 3 bases from J, with 13 bases between. Complete variable domain (other parts from reference TRBV5-1 and TRBJ1-1): KAGVTQTPRYLIKTRGQQVTLSCSPISGHRSVSWYQQTPGQGLQFLFEYFSETQRNKGNFPGRFSGRQFSNSRSEMNVSTLELGDSALYLCASSLGPGDTEAFFGQGTRLTVV.

The chain has TRBV5-1 and TRBJ1-1; possibly TRBD1 for D (6 bases). V was pared by 5 bases and J by 3 bases, with 32 bases between. This CDR3 region has 20 residues. Germline assignment: CDR1 SGHRS and CDR2 YFSETQ. Here the CDR3 DNA reads TGCGCCAGCAGTCTCAACTTGGACAGTGGGGTAGGAGTTCGAGACACTGAAGCTTTCTTT. Its translation: CASSLNLDSGVGVRDTEAFF. Based on the CDR3 plus reference TRBV5-1 and TRBJ1-1, the full variable domain is KAGVTQTPRYLIKTRGQQVTLSCSPISGHRSVSWYQQTPGQGLQFLFEYFSETQRNKGNFPGRFSGRQFSNSRSEMNVSTLELGDSALYLCASSLNLDSGVGVRDTEAFFGQGTRLTVV.

The chain couples TRBV15 to TRBJ1-3, with 11 nucleotides matching TRBD1. The CDR3 totals 15 residues. Germline values: CDR1 LNHNV, CDR2 YYDKDF (reference sequence). V trimming: 0 bases; J trimming: 7 bases; junction bases outside the gene matches: 2. CDR3 region: CATSRDRTGGNTIYF. The CDR3 nucleotides are TGTGCCACCAGCAGAGATAGGACAGGGGGCAACACCATATATTTT. Drawing the rest from reference TRBV15 and TRBJ1-3, the complete variable domain is DAMVIQNPRYQVTQFGKPVTLSCSQTLNHNVMYWYQQKSSQAPKLLFHYYDKDFNNEADTPDNFQSRRPNTSFCFLDIRSPGLGDTAMYLCATSRDRTGGNTIYFGEGSWLTVV.

The V and J genes are TRBV7-9 and TRBJ1-4; D may be TRBD1 (5 bases). The CDR3 is 12 amino acids. Trimming removed 11 bases from V and 6 bases from J, with 13 bases in between. Per the germline V gene, CDR1 is SEHNR and CDR2 is FQNEAQ (reference sequence). CDR3 DNA sequence: TGTGCCTGGGATGGGGGGGATGAAAAACTGTTTTTT. Encoded protein: CAWDGGDEKLFF.

The V call is TRBV7-2, the J call TRBJ2-3; the D gene is possibly TRBD2 (6 bases). The V end lost 1 base, the J end lost 3 bases, and 11 bases lay between the germline ends. Germline values: CDR1 SGHTA, CDR2 FQGNSA. The CDR3 consists of 15 residues. CDR3 DNA sequence: TGTGCCAGCAGCTTAGGACTAGGAGGGACAGATACGCAGTATTTT. Translation: CASSLGLGGTDTQYF.